This TCR beta chain was identified in a study of post-analysis software for immune sequencing data. Study at large: As for disease course, relapsing-remitting, secondary progressive and progressive-relapsing multiple sclerosis were all included.

Sequencing libraries made from TCR beta cDNA carried unique molecular identifiers. T cells numbering roughly 1 to 10 million yielded roughly 500,000 cDNA molecules. Via MiXCR, TCRdb re-called the PCR reads, giving one row per CDR3 protein. Counted here are 800,000 to 950,000 distinct CDR3 sequences, around 53% occurring once; the ten biggest clones make up approximately 4.5%. General study points: Controls significantly exceeded multiple sclerosis patients in normalized Chao1 diversity. Higher frequency in patients than in controls was seen for about five TRBV segments, with TRBV5-6, TRBV5-1 and TRBV20-1 among them.

Concerning this clonotype: The antigen is unknown.

Per germline, CDR1 SGHTA and CDR2 FQGNSA. The J segment lost 0 bases and the V segment lost 5 bases, leaving 7 bases of the junction unmatched. The CDR3 extends over 16 amino acids. V usage is TRBV7-2 and J usage is TRBJ2-1; 7 nucleotides line up with TRBD1. The TCR sequence derives from a girl aged 5-17 years with multiple sclerosis. Sequenced: blood. CDR3 region: CASSGRQGGSYNEQFF. Written as DNA, the CDR3 is TGTGCCAGCAGCGGAAGACAGGGTGGCTCCTACAATGAGCAGTTCTTC.